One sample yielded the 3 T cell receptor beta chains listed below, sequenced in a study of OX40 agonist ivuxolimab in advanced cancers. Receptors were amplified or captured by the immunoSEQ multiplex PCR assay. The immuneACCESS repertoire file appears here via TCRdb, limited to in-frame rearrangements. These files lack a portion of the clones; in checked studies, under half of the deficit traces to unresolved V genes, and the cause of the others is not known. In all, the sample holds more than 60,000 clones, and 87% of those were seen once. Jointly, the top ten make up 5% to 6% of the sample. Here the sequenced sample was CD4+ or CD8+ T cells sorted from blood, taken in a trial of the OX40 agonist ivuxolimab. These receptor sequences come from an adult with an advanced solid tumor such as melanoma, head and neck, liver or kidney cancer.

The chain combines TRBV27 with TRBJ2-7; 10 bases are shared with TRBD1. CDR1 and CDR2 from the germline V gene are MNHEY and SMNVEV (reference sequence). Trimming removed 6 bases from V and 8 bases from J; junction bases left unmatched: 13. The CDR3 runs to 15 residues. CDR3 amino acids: CASSRSDRGVWKQYF. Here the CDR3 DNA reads TGTGCCAGCAGCCGTTCGGACAGGGGGGTTTGGAAGCAGTACTTC.

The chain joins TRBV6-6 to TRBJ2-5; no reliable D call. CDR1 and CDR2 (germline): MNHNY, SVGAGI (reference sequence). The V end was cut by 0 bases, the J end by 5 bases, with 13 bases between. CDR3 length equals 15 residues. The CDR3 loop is CASSYSGSSSETQYF. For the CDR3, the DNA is TGTGCCAGCAGTTACTCGGGATCGAGCAGCGAGACCCAGTACTTC.

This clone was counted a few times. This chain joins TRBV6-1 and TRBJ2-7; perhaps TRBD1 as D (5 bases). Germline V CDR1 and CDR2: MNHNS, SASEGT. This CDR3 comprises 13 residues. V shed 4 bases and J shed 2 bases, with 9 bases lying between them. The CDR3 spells CASSALRAYEQYF. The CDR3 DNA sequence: TGTGCCAGCAGTGCTCTCAGGGCCTACGAGCAGTACTTC.